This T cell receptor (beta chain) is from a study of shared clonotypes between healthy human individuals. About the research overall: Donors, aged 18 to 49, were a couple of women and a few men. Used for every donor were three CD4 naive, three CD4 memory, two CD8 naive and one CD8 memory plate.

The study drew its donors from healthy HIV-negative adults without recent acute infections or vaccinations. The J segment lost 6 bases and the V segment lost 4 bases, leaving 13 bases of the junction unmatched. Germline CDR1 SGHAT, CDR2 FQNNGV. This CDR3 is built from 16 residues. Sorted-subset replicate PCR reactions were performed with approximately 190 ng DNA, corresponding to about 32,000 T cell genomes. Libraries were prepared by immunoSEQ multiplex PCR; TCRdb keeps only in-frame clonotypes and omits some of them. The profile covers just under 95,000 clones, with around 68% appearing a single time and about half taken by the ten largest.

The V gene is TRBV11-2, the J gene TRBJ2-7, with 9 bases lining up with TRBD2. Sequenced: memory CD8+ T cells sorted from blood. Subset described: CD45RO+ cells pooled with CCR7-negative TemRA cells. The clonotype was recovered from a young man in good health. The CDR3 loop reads CASSSFSGSFSLEQYF. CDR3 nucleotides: TGTGCCAGCAGCTCCTTTAGCGGGAGCTTTTCCCTCGAGCAGTACTTC.